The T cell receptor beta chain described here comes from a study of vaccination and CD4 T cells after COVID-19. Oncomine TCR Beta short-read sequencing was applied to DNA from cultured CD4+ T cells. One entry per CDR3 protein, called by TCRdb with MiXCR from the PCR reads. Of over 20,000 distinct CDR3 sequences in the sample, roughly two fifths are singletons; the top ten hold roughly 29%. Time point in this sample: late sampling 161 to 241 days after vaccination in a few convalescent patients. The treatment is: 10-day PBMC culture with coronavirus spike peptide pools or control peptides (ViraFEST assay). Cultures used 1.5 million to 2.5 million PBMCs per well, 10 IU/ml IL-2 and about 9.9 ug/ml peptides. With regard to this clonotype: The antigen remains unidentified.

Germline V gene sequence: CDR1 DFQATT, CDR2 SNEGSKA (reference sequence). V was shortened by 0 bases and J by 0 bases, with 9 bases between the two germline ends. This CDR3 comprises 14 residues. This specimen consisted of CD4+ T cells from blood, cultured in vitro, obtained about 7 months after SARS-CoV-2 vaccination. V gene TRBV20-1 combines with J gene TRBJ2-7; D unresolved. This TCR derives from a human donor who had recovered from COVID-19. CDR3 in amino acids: CSARDLDGSYEQYF. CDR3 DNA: TGCAGTGCTAGAGATCTGGACGGCTCCTACGAGCAGTACTTC.